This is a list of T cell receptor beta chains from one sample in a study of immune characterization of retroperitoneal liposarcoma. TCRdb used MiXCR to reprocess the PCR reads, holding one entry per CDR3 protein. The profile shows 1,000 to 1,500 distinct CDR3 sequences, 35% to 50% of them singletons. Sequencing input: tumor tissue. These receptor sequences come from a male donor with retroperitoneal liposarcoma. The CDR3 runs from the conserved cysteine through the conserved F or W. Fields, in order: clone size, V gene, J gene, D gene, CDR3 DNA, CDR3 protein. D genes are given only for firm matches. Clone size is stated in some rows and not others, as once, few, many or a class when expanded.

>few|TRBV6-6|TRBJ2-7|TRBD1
TGTGCCAGCAGTTACCAGGGGGCCGGAGACGAGCAGTACTTC
CASSYQGAGDEQYF
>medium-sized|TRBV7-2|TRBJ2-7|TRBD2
TGTGCCAGCAACTTAGCGGGAGCTTACAATGAGCAGTACTTC
CASNLAGAYNEQYF
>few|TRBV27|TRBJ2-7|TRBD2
TGTGCCAGCACCCAAACTGGACTAGCGGGGAAAAGTTACGAGCAGTACTTC
CASTQTGLAGKSYEQYF
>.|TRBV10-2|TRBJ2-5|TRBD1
TGCGCCAGCAGTGTTGGACAGGGTGATTCCTCCCAGTACTTC
CASSVGQGDSSQYF
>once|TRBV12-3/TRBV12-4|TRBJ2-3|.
TGTGCCAGCAGTCCCGGAGGAAGCACAGATACGCAGTATTTT
CASSPGGSTDTQYF
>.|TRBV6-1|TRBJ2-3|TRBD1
TGTGCCAGCAGTGAAAACGACAGGGTCTACAGCACAGATACGCAGTATTTT
CASSENDRVYSTDTQYF
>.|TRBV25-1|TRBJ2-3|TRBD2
TGTGCCAGCAAGGGTCGACTAGCGGGAGGTACAGATACGCAGTATTTT
CASKGRLAGGTDTQYF
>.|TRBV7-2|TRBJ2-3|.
TGTGCCAGCAGCTCACAGCGGACTCTAAGCACAGATACGCAGTATTTT
CASSSQRTLSTDTQYF
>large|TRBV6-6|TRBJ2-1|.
TGTGCCAGCAGTTACAGTCGGGGGGCGCCCGAGCAGTTCTTC
CASSYSRGAPEQFF
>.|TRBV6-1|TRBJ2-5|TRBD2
TGTGCCTATGCTTGGACTAGCGGGACCCAAGAGACCCAGTACTTC
CAYAWTSGTQETQYF
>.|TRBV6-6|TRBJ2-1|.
TGTGCCAGCAGTTACGACAGGGAGCAGTTCTTC
CASSYDREQFF
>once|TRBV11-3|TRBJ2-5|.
TGTGCCAGCAGCGAAGGGCACTCAACATACCAAGAGACCCAGTACTTC
CASSEGHSTYQETQYF
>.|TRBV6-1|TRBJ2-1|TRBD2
TGTGCCAGCAGTAGACTAGCGGGGAACAATGAGCAGTTCTTC
CASSRLAGNNEQFF
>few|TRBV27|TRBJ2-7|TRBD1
TGTGCCAGCAGTTTAGGGACAGGGGGAGGGGGCTACGAGCAGTACTTC
CASSLGTGGGGYEQYF
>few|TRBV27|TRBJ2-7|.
TGTGCCAGCAGTGCCGGGACCACTAACAATGAGCAGTACTTC
CASSAGTTNNEQYF
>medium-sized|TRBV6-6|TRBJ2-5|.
TGTGCCAGCAGTTACGACACTCTCGAGACCCAGTACTTC
CASSYDTLETQYF
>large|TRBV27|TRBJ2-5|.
TGTGCCAGCAGTTTCGTAGGAGAGACCCAGTACTTC
CASSFVGETQYF
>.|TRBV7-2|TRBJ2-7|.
TGTGCCAGCAGCCCGAACGGGTGGAACGAGCAGTACTTC
CASSPNGWNEQYF
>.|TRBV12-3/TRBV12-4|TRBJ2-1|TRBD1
TGTGCCAGCAGTTTAGACGGGACAGGATCGTACAATGAGCAGTTCTTC
CASSLDGTGSYNEQFF
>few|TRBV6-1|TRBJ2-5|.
TGTGCCAGCAGTGAAGCTGACAGATACCAAGAGACCCAGTACTTC
CASSEADRYQETQYF
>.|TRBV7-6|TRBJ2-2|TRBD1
TGTGCCAGCAGCTTACCGACAGGGCCCGGGGAGCTGTTTTTT
CASSLPTGPGELFF
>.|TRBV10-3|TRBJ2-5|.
TGTGCCATCAGTGGGGGGGATGCTTTTCAAGAGACCCAGTACTTC
CAISGGDAFQETQYF
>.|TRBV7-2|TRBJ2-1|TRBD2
TGTGCCAGCAGCCCATCTAGCGGGAGGGCCTATGAGCAGTTCTTC
CASSPSSGRAYEQFF
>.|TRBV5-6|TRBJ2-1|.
TGTGCCAGCAGCCCGGGACTGCCAAATGAACAGTTCTTC
CASSPGLPNEQFF
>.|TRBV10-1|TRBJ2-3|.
TGCGCCAGCAGTAACAACAGGGACGGAGATACGCAGTATTTT
CASSNNRDGDTQYF
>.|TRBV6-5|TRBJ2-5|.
TGTGCCAGCAGTCGGGACACTGACCAAGAGACCCAGTACTTC
CASSRDTDQETQYF
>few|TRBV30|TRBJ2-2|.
TGTGCCTGGAGTGTCGGGGTTTTTGCCGGGGAGCTGTTTTTT
CAWSVGVFAGELFF
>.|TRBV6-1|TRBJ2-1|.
TGTGCCAGCAGTGAAAAAGCGGGTAGTGAGCAGTTCTTC
CASSEKAGSEQFF
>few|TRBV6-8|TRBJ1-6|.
TGTGCCAGCAGTTACGGGAGGGCAGCGGATTCACCCCTCCACTTT
CASSYGRAADSPLHF
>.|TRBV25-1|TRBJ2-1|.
TGTGCCACAACCCAAGGCACCAGGGGGGGTGATGACAATGAGCAGTTCTTC
CATTQGTRGGDDNEQFF
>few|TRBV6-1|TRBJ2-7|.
TGTGCCACAGCCTGGGGGAGAAGCCCCTACGAGCAGTACTTC
CATAWGRSPYEQYF
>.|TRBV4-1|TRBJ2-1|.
TGCGCCAGCAGCCAAGCCAGATTCGCTAATGAGCAGTTCTTC
CASSQARFANEQFF
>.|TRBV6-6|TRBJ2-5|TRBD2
TGTGCCAGCACTATGAGACTAGCGGGAGGGCGGGGCGATGAGACCCAGTACTTC
CASTMRLAGGRGDETQYF
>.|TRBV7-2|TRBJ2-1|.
TGTGCCAGCAGGCGAGCCTACGAGCAGTTCTTC
CASRRAYEQFF